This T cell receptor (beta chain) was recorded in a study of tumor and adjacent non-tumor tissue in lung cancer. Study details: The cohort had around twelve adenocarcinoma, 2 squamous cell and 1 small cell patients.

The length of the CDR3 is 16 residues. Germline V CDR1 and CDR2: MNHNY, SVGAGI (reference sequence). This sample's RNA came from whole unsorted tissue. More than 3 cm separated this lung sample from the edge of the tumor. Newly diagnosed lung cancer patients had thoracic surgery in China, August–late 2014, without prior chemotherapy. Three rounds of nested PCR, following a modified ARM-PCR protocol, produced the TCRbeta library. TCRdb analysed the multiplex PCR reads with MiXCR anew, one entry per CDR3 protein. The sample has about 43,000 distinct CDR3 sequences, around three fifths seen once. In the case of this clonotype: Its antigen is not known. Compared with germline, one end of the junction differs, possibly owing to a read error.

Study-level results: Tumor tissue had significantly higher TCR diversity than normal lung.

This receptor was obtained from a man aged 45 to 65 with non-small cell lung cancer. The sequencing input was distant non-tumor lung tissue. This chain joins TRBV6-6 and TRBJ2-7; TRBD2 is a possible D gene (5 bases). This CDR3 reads CASSYSEWTQSYEQYF. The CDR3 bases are TGTGCCAGCAGCTACTCGGAATGGACTCAATCCTACGAGCAGTACTTC.